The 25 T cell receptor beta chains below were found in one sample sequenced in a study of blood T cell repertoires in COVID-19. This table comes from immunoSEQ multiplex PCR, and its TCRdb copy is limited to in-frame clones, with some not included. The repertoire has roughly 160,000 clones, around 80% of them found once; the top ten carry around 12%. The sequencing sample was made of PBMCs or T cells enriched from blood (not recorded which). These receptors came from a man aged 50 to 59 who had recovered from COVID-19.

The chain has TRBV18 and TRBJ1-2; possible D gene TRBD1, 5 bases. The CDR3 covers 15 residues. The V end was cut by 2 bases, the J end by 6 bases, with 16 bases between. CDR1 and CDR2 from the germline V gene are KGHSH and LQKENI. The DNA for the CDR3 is TGTGCCAGCTCACCAAAAAGGGGCAGTCCCAATGGCTACACCTTC. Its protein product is CASSPKRGSPNGYTF.

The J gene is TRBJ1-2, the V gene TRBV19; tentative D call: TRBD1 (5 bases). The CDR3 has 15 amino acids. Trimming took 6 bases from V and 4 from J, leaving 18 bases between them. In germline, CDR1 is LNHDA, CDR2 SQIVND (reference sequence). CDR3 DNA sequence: TGTGCCAGTAGCAACTGGGGGGGTCCCCCCTATGGCTACACCTTC. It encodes CASSNWGGPPYGYTF. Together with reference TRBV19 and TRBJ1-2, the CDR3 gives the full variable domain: DGGITQSPKYLFRKEGQNVTLSCEQNLNHDAMYWYRQDPGQGLRLIYYSQIVNDFQKGDIAEGYSVSREKKESFPLTVTSAQKNPTAFYLCASSNWGGPPYGYTFGSGTRLTVV.

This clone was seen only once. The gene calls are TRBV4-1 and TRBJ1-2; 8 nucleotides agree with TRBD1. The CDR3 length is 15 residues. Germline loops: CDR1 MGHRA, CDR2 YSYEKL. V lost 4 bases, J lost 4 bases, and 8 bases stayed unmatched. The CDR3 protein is CASSRSGTGPYGYTF. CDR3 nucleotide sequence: TGCGCCAGCAGCCGTTCCGGGACAGGTCCCTATGGCTACACCTTC.

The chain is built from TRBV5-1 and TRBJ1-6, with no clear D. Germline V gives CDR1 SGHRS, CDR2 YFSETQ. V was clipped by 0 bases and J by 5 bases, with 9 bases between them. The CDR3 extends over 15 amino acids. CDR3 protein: CASSLAAGNNSPLHF. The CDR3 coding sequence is TGCGCCAGCAGCTTGGCGGCAGGCAATAATTCACCCCTCCACTTT.

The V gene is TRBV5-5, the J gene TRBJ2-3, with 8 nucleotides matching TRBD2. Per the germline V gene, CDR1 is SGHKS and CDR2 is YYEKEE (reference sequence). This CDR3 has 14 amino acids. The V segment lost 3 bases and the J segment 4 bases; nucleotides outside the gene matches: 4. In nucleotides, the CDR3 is TGTGCCAGCAGCTCCGGGGGGGCGGCAGATACGCAGTATTTT. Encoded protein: CASSSGGAADTQYF.

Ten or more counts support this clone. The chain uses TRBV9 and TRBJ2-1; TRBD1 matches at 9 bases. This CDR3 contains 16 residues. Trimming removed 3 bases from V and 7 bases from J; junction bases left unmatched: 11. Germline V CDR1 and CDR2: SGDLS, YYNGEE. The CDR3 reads CASSGGGQGMFNEQFF. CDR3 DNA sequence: TGTGCCAGCAGCGGAGGGGGACAGGGCATGTTTAATGAGCAGTTCTTC. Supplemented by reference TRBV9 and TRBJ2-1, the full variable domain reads DSGVTQTPKHLITATGQRVTLRCSPRSGDLSVYWYQQSLDQGLQFLIQYYNGEERAKGNILERFSAQQFPDLHSELNLSSLELGDSALYFCASSGGGQGMFNEQFFGPGTRLTVL.

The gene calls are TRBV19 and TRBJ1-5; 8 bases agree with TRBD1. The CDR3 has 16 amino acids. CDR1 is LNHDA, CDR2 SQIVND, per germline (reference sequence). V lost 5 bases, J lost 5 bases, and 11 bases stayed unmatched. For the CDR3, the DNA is TGTGCCAGTAGTGGACAGGGACAGAGAGGAGATCAGCCCCAGCATTTT. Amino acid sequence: CASSGQGQRGDQPQHF.

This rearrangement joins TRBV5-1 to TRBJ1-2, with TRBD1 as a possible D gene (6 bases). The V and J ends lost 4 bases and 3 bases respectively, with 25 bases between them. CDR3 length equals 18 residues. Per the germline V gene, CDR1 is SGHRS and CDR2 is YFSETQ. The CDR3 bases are TGCGCCAGCAGCGTAGGCTGGACGTATGAAGGGGGGGACTATGGCTACACCTTC. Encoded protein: CASSVGWTYEGGDYGYTF.

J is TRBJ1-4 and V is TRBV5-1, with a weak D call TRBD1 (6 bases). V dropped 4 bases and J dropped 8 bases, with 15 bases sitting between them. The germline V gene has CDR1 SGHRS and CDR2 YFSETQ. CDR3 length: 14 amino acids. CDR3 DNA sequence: TGCGCCAGCAGCCCCGCGGGGGCAAAGGAAAAACTGTTTTTT. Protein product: CASSPAGAKEKLFF.

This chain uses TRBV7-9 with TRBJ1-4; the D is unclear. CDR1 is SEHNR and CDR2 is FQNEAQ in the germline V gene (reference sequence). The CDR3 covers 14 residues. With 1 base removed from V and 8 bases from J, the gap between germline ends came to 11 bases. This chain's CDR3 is CASSLGREWEKLFF. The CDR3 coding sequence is TGTGCCAGCAGCTTAGGGAGGGAGTGGGAAAAACTGTTTTTT.

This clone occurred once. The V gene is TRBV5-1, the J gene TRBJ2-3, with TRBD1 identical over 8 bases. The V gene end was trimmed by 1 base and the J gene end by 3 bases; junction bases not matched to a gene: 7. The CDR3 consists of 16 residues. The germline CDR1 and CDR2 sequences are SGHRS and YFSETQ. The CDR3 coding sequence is TGCGCCAGCAGCTTGTGGACAGGGCGGACGACAGATACGCAGTATTTT. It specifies CASSLWTGRTTDTQYF.

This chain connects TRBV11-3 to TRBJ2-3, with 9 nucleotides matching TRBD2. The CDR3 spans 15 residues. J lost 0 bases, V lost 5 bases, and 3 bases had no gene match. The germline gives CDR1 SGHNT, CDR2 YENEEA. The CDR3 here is CASSRLADSTDTQYF. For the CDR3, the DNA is TGTGCCAGCAGCCGACTAGCGGATAGCACAGATACGCAGTATTTT. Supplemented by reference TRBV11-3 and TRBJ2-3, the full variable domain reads EAGVVQSPRYKIIEKKQPVAFWCNPISGHNTLYWYLQNLGQGPELLIRYENEEAVDDSQLPKDRFSAERLKGVDSTLKIQPAELGDSAVYLCASSRLADSTDTQYFGPGTRLTVL.

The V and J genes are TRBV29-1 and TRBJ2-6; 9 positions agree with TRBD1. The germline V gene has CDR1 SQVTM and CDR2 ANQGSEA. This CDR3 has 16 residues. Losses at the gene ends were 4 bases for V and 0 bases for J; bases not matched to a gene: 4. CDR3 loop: CSVGTGANSGANVLTF. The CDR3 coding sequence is TGCAGCGTTGGGACAGGGGCAAACTCTGGGGCCAACGTCCTGACTTTC.

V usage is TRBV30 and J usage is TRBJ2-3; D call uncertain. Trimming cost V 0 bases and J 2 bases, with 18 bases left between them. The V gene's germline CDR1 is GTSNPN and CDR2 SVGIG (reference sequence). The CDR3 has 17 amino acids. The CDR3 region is CAWSVIGASGLTDTQYF. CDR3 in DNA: TGTGCCTGGAGTGTAATCGGAGCTTCGGGTCTCACAGATACGCAGTATTTT.

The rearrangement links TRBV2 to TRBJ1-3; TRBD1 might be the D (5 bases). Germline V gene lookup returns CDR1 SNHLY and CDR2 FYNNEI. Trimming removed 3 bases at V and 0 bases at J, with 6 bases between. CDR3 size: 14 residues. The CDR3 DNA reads TGTGCCAGCAGTGACAGGGACTCTGGAAACACCATATATTTT. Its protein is CASSDRDSGNTIYF. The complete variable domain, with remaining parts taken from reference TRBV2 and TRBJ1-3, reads EPEVTQTPSHQVTQMGQEVILRCVPISNHLYFYWYRQILGQKVEFLVSFYNNEISEKSEIFDDQFSVERPDGSNFTLKIRSTKLEDSAMYFCASSDRDSGNTIYFGEGSWLTVV.

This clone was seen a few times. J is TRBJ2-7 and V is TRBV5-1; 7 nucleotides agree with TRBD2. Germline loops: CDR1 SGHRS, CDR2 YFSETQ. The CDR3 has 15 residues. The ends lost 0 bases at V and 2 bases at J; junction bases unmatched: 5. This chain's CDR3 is CASSLDFGTTYEQYF. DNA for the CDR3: TGCGCCAGCAGCTTGGATTTCGGGACTACCTACGAGCAGTACTTC.

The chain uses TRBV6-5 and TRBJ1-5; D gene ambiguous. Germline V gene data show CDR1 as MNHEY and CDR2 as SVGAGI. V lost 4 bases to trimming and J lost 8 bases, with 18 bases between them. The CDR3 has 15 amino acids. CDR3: CASSSSVSGRKPQHF. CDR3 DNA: TGTGCCAGCAGTTCCTCCGTCAGCGGCAGGAAGCCCCAGCATTTT.

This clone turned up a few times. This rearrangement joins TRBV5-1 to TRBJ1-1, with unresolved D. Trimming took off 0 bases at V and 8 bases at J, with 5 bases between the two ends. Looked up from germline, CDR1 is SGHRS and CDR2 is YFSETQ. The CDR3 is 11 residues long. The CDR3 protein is CASSLGREAFF. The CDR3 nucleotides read TGCGCCAGCAGCTTGGGGAGGGAAGCTTTCTTT.

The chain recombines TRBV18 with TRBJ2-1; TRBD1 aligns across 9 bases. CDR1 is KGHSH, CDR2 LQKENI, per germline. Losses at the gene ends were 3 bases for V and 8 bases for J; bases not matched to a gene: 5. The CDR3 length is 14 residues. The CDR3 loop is CASSPGGQGHEQFF. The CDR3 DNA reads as TGTGCCAGCTCACCTGGAGGACAGGGGCATGAGCAGTTCTTC.

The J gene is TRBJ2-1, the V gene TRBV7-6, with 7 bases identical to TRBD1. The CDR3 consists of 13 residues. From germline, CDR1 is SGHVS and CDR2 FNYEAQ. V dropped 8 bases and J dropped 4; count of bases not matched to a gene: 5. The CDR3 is CASGPGGYNEQFF. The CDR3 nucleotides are TGTGCCAGCGGTCCAGGGGGTTACAATGAGCAGTTCTTC.

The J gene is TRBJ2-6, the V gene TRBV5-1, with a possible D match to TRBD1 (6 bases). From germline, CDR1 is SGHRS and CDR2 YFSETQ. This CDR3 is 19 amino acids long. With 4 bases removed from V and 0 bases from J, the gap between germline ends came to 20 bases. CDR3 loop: CASSKASGTQSSGANVLTF. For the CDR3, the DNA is TGCGCCAGCAGCAAAGCGTCCGGGACACAGTCCTCTGGGGCCAACGTCCTGACTTTC.

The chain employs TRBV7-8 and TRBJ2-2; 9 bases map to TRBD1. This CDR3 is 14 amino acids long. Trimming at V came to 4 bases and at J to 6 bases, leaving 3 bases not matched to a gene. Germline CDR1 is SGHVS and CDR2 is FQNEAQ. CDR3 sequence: CASSSRQGAGELFF. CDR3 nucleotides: TGTGCCAGCAGCTCCCGACAGGGGGCCGGGGAGCTGTTTTTT.

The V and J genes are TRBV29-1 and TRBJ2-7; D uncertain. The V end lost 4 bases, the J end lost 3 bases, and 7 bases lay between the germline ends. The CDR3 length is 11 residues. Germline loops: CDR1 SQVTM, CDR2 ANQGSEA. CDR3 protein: CSVVFYYEQYF. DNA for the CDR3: TGCAGCGTTGTCTTTTACTACGAGCAGTACTTC.

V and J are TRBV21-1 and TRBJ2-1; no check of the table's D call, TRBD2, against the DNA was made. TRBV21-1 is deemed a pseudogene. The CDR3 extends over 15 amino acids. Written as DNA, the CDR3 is TGTGCCGGTGAACAGCGGTTCCCTTCCTACAATGAGCAGTTCTTC. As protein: CAGEQRFPSYNEQFF.

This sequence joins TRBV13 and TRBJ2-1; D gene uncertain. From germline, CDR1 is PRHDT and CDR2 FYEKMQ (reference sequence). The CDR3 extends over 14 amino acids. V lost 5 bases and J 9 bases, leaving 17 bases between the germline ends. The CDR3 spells CASSPTWLDSEQFF. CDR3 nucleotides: TGTGCCAGCAGCCCTACGTGGCTAGATAGTGAGCAGTTCTTC.